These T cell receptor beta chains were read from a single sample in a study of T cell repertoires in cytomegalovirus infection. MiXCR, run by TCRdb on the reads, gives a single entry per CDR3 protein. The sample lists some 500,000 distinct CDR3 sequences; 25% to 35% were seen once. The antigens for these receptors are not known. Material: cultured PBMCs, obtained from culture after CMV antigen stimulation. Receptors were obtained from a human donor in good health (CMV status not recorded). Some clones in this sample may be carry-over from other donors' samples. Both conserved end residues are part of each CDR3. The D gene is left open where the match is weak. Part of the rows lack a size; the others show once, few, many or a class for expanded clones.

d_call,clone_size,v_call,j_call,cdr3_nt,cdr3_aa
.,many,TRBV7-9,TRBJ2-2,TGTGCCAGCCCCCCCGGGGCCCAAAACACCGGGGAGCTGTTTTTT,CASPPGAQNTGELFF
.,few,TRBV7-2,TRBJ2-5,TGTGCCAGCAGTTATAATCTGGGGGCTGGGGAGACCCAGTACTTC,CASSYNLGAGETQYF
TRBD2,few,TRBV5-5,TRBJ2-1,TGTGCCGGTGCCCCTCCTAGCGGGAGCCCCTACAATGAGCAGTTCTTC,CAGAPPSGSPYNEQFF
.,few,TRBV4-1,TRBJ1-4,TGCGCCAGCAGCCAACGGGACAAAGCTAATGAAAAACTGTTTTTT,CASSQRDKANEKLFF
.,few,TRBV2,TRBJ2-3,TGTGCCAGCAGGAAACTGCTTCTTGCGAGCGGCACAGATACGCAGTATTTT,CASRKLLLASGTDTQYF
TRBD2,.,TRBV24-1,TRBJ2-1,TGTGCCACCAGTGATTCACTAGCGGGAGGGTACAATGAGCAGTTCTTC,CATSDSLAGGYNEQFF
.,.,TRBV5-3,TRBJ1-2,TGTGCCAGCAGCCGTACCCAGGAGGGACATGGCTACACCTTC,CASSRTQEGHGYTF
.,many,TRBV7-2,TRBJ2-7,TGTGCCAGCAGCTTCTCTAGCGCGAGCTACGAGCAGTACTTC,CASSFSSASYEQYF
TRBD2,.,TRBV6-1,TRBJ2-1,TGTGCCAGCAGTGAAGCAAGCCTAGCGGGAGGGCCTTGGCAGTTCTTC,CASSEASLAGGPWQFF
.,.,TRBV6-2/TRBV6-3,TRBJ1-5,TGTGCCAGCAGCCGTCTGGGACCCGATCAGCCCCAGCATTTT,CASSRLGPDQPQHF
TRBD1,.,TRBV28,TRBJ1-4,TGTGCCAGCAACACCGGGACAGGGGGCGCGAGTTGGCAGAATGAAAAACTGTTTTTT,CASNTGTGGASWQNEKLFF
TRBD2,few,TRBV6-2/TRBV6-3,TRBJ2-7,TGTGCCAGCAGTTACGCACCTAGCGGGCGCTCCTACGAGCAGTACTTC,CASSYAPSGRSYEQYF
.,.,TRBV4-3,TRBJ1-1,TGCGCCAGCAGCCCGGGGGCCTCGAACACTGAAGCTTTCTTT,CASSPGASNTEAFF
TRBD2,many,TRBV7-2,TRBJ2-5,TGTGCCAGCAGCTCGGGACTAGCGGGACCGCAAGAGACCCAGTACTTC,CASSSGLAGPQETQYF
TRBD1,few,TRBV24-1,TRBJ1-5,TGTGCCACCAGTGATGCCGGGACAGGGGGCTCACAGCCCCAGCATTTT,CATSDAGTGGSQPQHF
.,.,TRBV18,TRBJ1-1,TGTGCCAGCTCACCAACCCCTAGACAGGCGAACACTGAAGCTTTCTTT,CASSPTPRQANTEAFF
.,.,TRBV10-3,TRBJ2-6,TGTGCCATCAGTGAGAGGGAACTCTGGGCCAACGTCCTGACTTTC,CAISERELWANVLTF
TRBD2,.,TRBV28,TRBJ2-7,TGTGCCAGCGGGACTATCTTACCCTACGAGCAGTACTTC,CASGTILPYEQYF